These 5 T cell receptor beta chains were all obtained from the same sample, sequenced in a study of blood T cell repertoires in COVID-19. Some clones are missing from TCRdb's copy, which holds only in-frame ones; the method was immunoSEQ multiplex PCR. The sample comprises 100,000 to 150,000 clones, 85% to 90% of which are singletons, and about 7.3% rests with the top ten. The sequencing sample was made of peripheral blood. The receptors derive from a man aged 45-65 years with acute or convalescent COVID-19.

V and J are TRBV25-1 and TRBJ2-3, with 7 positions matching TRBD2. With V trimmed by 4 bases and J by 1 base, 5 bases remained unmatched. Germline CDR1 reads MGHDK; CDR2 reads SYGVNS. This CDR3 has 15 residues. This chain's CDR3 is CASSGEGPRTDTQYF. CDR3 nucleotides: TGTGCCAGCAGTGGGGAGGGGCCCCGCACAGATACGCAGTATTTT.

The CDR3 spells CASSEDTDRGDYGYTF. The DNA for the CDR3 is TGCGCCAGCAGTGAGGACACAGATCGGGGAGACTATGGCTACACCTTC. V gene TRBV10-1 combines with J gene TRBJ1-2; D gene ambiguous. Trimming removed 2 bases at V and 3 bases at J, with 16 bases between. Germline assignment: CDR1 WNHNN and CDR2 SYGVQD (reference sequence). The CDR3 extends over 16 amino acids.

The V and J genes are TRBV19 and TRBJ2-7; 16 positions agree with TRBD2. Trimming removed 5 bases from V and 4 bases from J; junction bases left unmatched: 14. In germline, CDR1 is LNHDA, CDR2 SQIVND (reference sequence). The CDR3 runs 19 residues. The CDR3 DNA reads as TGTGCCAGTAGTCCGCACCCGGGACTAGCGGGAGGGCCGGGGTACGAGCAGTACTTC. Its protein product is CASSPHPGLAGGPGYEQYF.

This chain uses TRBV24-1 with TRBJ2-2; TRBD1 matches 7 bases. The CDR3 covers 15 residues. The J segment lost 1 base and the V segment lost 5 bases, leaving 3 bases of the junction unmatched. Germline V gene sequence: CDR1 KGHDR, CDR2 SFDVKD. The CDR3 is CATSAGTVNTGELFF. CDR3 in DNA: TGTGCCACCAGTGCCGGGACAGTGAACACCGGGGAGCTGTTTTTT.

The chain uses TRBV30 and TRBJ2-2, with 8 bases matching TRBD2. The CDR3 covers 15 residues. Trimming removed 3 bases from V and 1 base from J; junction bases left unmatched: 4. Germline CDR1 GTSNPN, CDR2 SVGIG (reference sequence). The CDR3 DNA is TGTGCCTGGAGGGGTGCGGGAGGGAACACCGGGGAGCTGTTTTTT. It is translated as CAWRGAGGNTGELFF.